The 24 T cell receptor beta chains below all came from one sample that was sequenced in a study of T cells after yellow fever vaccination. TCRdb itself ran the 5' RACE reads through MiXCR, one entry per CDR3 protein. The sample shows a few hundred thousand distinct CDR3 sequences, around 17% of them seen only once. Sequenced material: PBMCs, taken about 5 days after the first yellow fever vaccination. All receptors derive from a man aged 18 to 29 who received the YFV17D yellow fever vaccine.

This clonotype showed up just a few times. V gene TRBV7-2 combines with J gene TRBJ1-2; D may be TRBD1 (5 bases). Germline values: CDR1 SGHTA, CDR2 FQGNSA. V lost 3 bases, J lost 3 bases, and 11 bases lay in between. The CDR3 covers 14 residues. This chain's CDR3 is CASSLVQGDYGYTF. The DNA for the CDR3 is TGTGCCAGCAGCTTGGTTCAGGGAGACTATGGCTACACCTTC.

The genes are TRBV5-1 and TRBJ2-3; D uncertain. Germline loops: CDR1 SGHRS, CDR2 YFSETQ. V dropped 1 base and J dropped 0 bases, with 12 bases sitting between them. There are 16 residues in the CDR3. This chain's CDR3 is CASSLWAGPSTDTQYF. The CDR3 bases are TGCGCCAGCAGCTTGTGGGCAGGTCCAAGCACAGATACGCAGTATTTT.

This clonotype was counted ten times or more. The V and J genes are TRBV12-3 or TRBV12-4 and TRBJ2-5; D unclear. Between the trimmed V and J ends, which lost 6 bases and 4 bases, there was a span of 12 bases. CDR3 length: 13 amino acids. CDR3 region: CASSMRSTETQYF. The CDR3, as DNA: TGTGCCAGCAGCATGAGGAGTACAGAGACCCAGTACTTC.

This clonotype was seen many times. The V and J genes are TRBV7-9 and TRBJ2-1; weak D call: TRBD1 (5 bases). Trimming removed 3 bases at V and 9 bases at J, with 12 bases between. The CDR3 consists of 13 residues. CDR1 SEHNR and CDR2 FQNEAQ come from the germline V gene (reference sequence). The CDR3 protein is CASSLVRGGEQFF. In nucleotides, the CDR3 is TGTGCCAGCAGCTTGGTTAGGGGTGGTGAGCAGTTCTTC.

This clonotype was found a few times. V gene TRBV4-2 combines with J gene TRBJ2-2; D not resolved. Per the germline V gene, CDR1 is LGHNA and CDR2 is YNFKEQ. Trimming pared 0 bases from V and 3 bases from J, leaving 11 bases between. The CDR3 sequence is 16 residues long. The CDR3 nucleotides are TGTGCCAGCAGCCAAGAGGGCGCGCGGTACACCGGGGAGCTGTTTTTT. Protein sequence: CASSQEGARYTGELFF.

This clonotype was picked up a small number of times. The chain is built from TRBV18 and TRBJ1-1; D perhaps matches TRBD1 (6 bases). Per the germline V gene, CDR1 is KGHSH and CDR2 is LQKENI. V lost 6 bases and J 5 bases, leaving 19 bases between the germline ends. CDR3 length equals 15 residues. The CDR3 DNA reads TGTGCCAGCTCTCGATCCGGACAGACGGGGACTGAAGCTTTCTTT. Its translation: CASSRSGQTGTEAFF.

This clonotype was seen a few times. The V gene is TRBV7-8, the J gene TRBJ2-4; no definite D call. From germline, CDR1 is SGHVS and CDR2 FQNEAQ. The CDR3 length is 16 residues. V lost 2 bases and J 3 bases, leaving 14 bases between the germline ends. DNA of the CDR3: TGTGCCAGCAGCTTAAATCTCCTCCTAGTCAAAAACATTCAGTACTTC. This gives the protein CASSLNLLLVKNIQYF.

In this sample, this clonotype turned up a few times. J is TRBJ1-1 and V is TRBV7-2, with 9 bases matching TRBD1. Germline CDR1 and CDR2: SGHTA and FQGNSA. Trimming removed 5 bases from V and 6 bases from J; junction bases left unmatched: 10. The CDR3 has 15 amino acids. The CDR3 is CASSPWDREDAEAFF. The CDR3 DNA sequence: TGTGCCAGCAGCCCTTGGGACAGGGAAGATGCTGAAGCTTTCTTT.

In this sample, this clonotype turned up a few times. The chain employs TRBV20-1 and TRBJ2-3, with 7 bases that match TRBD1. V shed 5 bases, J shed 4 bases, and the junction held 9 bases outside the gene matches. The V gene's germline CDR1 is DFQATT and CDR2 SNEGSKA (reference sequence). The CDR3 runs 14 residues. The CDR3 reads CSAPDRETSDTQYF. In DNA form, the CDR3 reads TGCAGTGCTCCCGACAGGGAGACATCAGATACGCAGTATTTT.

J is TRBJ2-3 and V is TRBV20-1, with 15 bases fitting TRBD2. V was clipped by 0 bases and J by 3 bases; unmatched bases: 4. This CDR3 spans 17 amino acids. CDR1 DFQATT and CDR2 SNEGSKA come from the germline V gene (reference sequence). For the CDR3, the DNA is TGCAGTGCTAGAGATCGGACTAGCGGGGGGGAAACAGATACGCAGTATTTT. This gives the protein CSARDRTSGGETDTQYF.

The chain has TRBV23-1 and TRBJ2-6; D gene uncertain. TRBV23-1 is sorted into the ORF group, with uncertain function. V was trimmed by 8 bases and J by 15 bases, leaving 20 bases between them. This CDR3 is 13 amino acids long. The CDR3 region has the DNA TGCGCCAGCCCCCGCTCCGACGGCCTCGGCCTGACTTTC. It is translated as CASPRSDGLGLTF.

This clonotype has ten or more counts. The chain recombines TRBV6-9 with TRBJ2-3; D might be TRBD1 (8 bases). The CDR3 covers 17 residues. Trimming left V 3 bases short and J 6 bases short, with 22 bases between. Germline-derived CDR1 and CDR2 are MNHGY and SVAAGI. The CDR3 protein is CASSYPRGLAEMDTQYF. The CDR3 nucleotides are TGTGCCAGCAGTTACCCCAGGGGGCTAGCGGAGATGGATACGCAGTATTTT.

This clonotype was seen only a few times. V gene TRBV5-1 combines with J gene TRBJ2-5; D uncertain. Between the trimmed V and J ends, which lost 0 bases and 5 bases, there was a span of 11 bases. This CDR3 is built from 14 residues. Germline V gene data show CDR1 as SGHRS and CDR2 as YFSETQ. The DNA of the CDR3 is TGCGCCAGCAGCTTGGCGACTCCCCGGGAGACCCAGTACTTC. Translated, it gives CASSLATPRETQYF.

J is TRBJ1-5 and V is TRBV5-1; D may be TRBD1 (5 bases). Per germline, CDR1 SGHRS and CDR2 YFSETQ. The CDR3 sequence is 15 residues long. V lost 3 bases and J 1 base, leaving 11 bases between the germline ends. The CDR3 DNA is TGCGCCAGCAGCTCGGGGGTAGGGAGCAATCAGCCCCAGCATTTT. Translating it yields CASSSGVGSNQPQHF. Supplemented by reference TRBV5-1 and TRBJ1-5, the full variable domain reads KAGVTQTPRYLIKTRGQQVTLSCSPISGHRSVSWYQQTPGQGLQFLFEYFSETQRNKGNFPGRFSGRQFSNSRSEMNVSTLELGDSALYLCASSSGVGSNQPQHFGDGTRLSIL.

This clonotype was recorded a few times. V usage is TRBV4-1 and J usage is TRBJ2-1; 8 positions agree with TRBD2. The CDR3 sequence is 15 residues long. The V and J ends lost 6 bases and 10 bases, in that order; junction bases with no gene match: 14. Germline assignment: CDR1 MGHRA and CDR2 YSYEKL. The CDR3 sequence: CASSLSLPGGQEQFF. The CDR3 DNA is TGCGCCAGCAGTCTATCCCTCCCGGGGGGGCAAGAGCAGTTCTTC.

This clonotype was seen many times. CDR3 sequence (DNA): TGTGCCAGCAGTTTAGCGGGACGGTGGAACTATGGCTACACCTTC. Translation gives CASSLAGRWNYGYTF. The gene calls are TRBV12-3 or TRBV12-4 and TRBJ1-2, with a possible D match to TRBD1 (5 bases). This CDR3 is 15 amino acids long. V was trimmed by 0 bases and J by 2 bases, leaving 10 bases between them.

The V gene is TRBV6-2 or TRBV6-3, the J gene TRBJ1-1; D is unresolved. V dropped 5 bases and J dropped 4 bases, with 14 bases sitting between them. The CDR3 totals 14 residues. Per germline, CDR1 MNHEY and CDR2 SVGEGT. CDR3 in amino acids: CASSQARGFTEAFF. The DNA for the CDR3 is TGTGCCAGCAGTCAAGCCCGGGGATTCACTGAAGCTTTCTTT.

This clonotype has more than one count but fewer than ten. CDR3 coding DNA: TGTGCCAGCAGTGTCGGGGGTGTTGAGCAGTTCTTC. It codes for CASSVGGVEQFF. The chain carries TRBV6-2 or TRBV6-3 and TRBJ2-1, with a tentative D call TRBD2 (6 bases). The germline V gene has CDR1 MNHEY and CDR2 SVGEGT. Trimming cost V 5 bases and J 9 bases, with 11 bases left between them. CDR3 size: 12 residues.

This clonotype was detected a few times. V gene TRBV5-1 combines with J gene TRBJ1-2; TRBD1 might be the D (6 bases). Germline lookup yields CDR1 SGHRS and CDR2 YFSETQ. This CDR3 is 15 amino acids long. V was pared by 0 bases and J by 8 bases, with 17 bases between. The CDR3 region is CASSLGYGTGLGYTF. The DNA for the CDR3 is TGCGCCAGCAGCTTGGGCTACGGAACAGGGTTAGGCTACACCTTC.

This clonotype was detected a few times. The V and J genes are TRBV5-4 and TRBJ2-3; D gene unclear. The CDR3 contains 13 residues. CDR1 and CDR2 (germline): SGHNT, YYREEE (reference sequence). V was pared by 7 bases and J by 2 bases, with 11 bases between. Here the CDR3 reads CASGFDPTDTQYF. DNA of the CDR3: TGTGCCAGCGGATTCGATCCCACAGATACGCAGTATTTT.

The V and J genes are TRBV5-5 and TRBJ1-5, with TRBD1 as a possible D gene (5 bases). The germline V gene encodes CDR1 SGHKS and CDR2 YYEKEE (reference sequence). The V gene lost 1 base and the J gene lost 5 bases, with 10 bases spanning the gap. This CDR3 spans 14 amino acids. The CDR3 region has the DNA TGTGCCAGCAGCTTGTGGCTGGGGGATCAGCCCCAGCATTTT. Translation gives CASSLWLGDQPQHF. The complete variable domain, with remaining parts taken from reference TRBV5-5 and TRBJ1-5, reads DAGVTQSPTHLIKTRGQQVTLRCSPISGHKSVSWYQQVLGQGPQFIFQYYEKEERGRGNFPDRFSARQFPNYSSELNVNALLLGDSALYLCASSLWLGDQPQHFGDGTRLSIL.

V and J are TRBV7-9 and TRBJ2-7, with D tentatively TRBD2 (6 bases). The germline V gene has CDR1 SEHNR and CDR2 FQNEAQ (reference sequence). This CDR3 contains 12 residues. The germline V and J ends were trimmed by 5 bases and 5 bases, with 10 bases remaining between them. This CDR3 reads CASSPRRDEQYF. The CDR3 DNA is TGTGCCAGCAGCCCGAGGAGGGACGAGCAGTACTTC.

This clonotype was seen only a few times. The genes are TRBV6-2 or TRBV6-3 and TRBJ2-5; D is ambiguous. The CDR3 contains 14 residues. The germline CDR1 and CDR2 sequences are MNHEY and SVGEGT. V gave up 1 base and J gave up 1 base, with 7 bases separating them. The CDR3 DNA reads as TGTGCCAGCAGTTACTTTGCGGCCCAAGAGACCCAGTACTTC. Protein product: CASSYFAAQETQYF.

About this clonotype itself: At one of its ends the junction is not consistent with the germline gene, which may arise from a read error. This chain uses TRBV7-7 with TRBJ2-1; 8 nucleotides agree with TRBD2. Germline-derived CDR1 and CDR2 are SSHAT and FNYEAQ (reference sequence). This CDR3 is built from 16 residues. CDR3 amino acids: CASSLEGSGVDNEQFF. The CDR3 DNA reads as TGTGCTAGCAGCTTAGAAGGTAGCGGGGTCGACAATGAGCAGTTCTTC.